These 25 T cell receptor beta chains came from one sample sequenced in a study of T cells in Graves' hyperthyroidism and ophthalmopathy. TCR beta CDR3 regions were amplified from RNA transcripts. The HTBI primer set served for first-round RT-PCR of the TCR CDR3. TCRdb processed the multiplex PCR reads anew with MiXCR; each CDR3 protein has one entry. The repertoire holds about 410,000 distinct CDR3 sequences, with roughly 15% as singletons. What was sequenced was blood. Source of these receptors: a woman in her 30s with Graves' ophthalmopathy.

A word on this clonotype: A read error may be the cause here, since a much bigger clone is one base away. The rearrangement uses TRBV11-2 and TRBJ2-2, with D tentatively TRBD2 (5 bases). The CDR3 sequence is 13 residues long. Germline-derived CDR1 and CDR2 are SGHAT and FQNNGV. The CDR3 loop reads CASSLGLAGELLF. CDR3 DNA sequence: TGTGCCAGCAGCTTAGGGCTAGCCGGGGAGCTGCTTTTT.

This clonotype was seen more than once but under ten times. The chain employs TRBV5-6 and TRBJ2-1, with a possible D match to TRBD2 (7 bases). The germline V gene has CDR1 SGHDT and CDR2 YYEEEE. This CDR3 contains 13 residues. The chain's CDR3 is CGGSEGGYNEQFF. CDR3 nucleotide sequence: TGTGGGGGCTCAGAGGGGGGGTACAATGAGCAGTTCTTC.

This clonotype was observed at least ten times. This chain links TRBV14 with TRBJ2-7; D is undetermined. Germline V gene lookup returns CDR1 SGHDN and CDR2 FVKESK. This CDR3 has 15 amino acids. V shed 6 bases and J shed 0 bases, with 15 bases lying between them. CDR3 in DNA: TGTGCCAGCAGTCCTATCGGACGTAGCTCCTACGAGCAGTACTTC. Translated: CASSPIGRSSYEQYF.

This clonotype was picked up a small number of times. The V gene is TRBV14, the J gene TRBJ2-3; tentatively, D is TRBD2 (7 bases). V was pared by 4 bases and J by 2 bases, with 10 bases between. The CDR3 totals 14 residues. Germline V gene data show CDR1 as SGHDN and CDR2 as FVKESK. CDR3 nucleotide sequence: TGTGCCAGCAGCCCAGGGGACTACACAGATACGCAGTATTTT. This codes for CASSPGDYTDTQYF.

The J gene is TRBJ1-3, the V gene TRBV28; D unresolved. V was shortened by 4 bases and J by 0 bases, with 16 bases between the two germline ends. The germline CDR1 and CDR2 sequences are MDHEN and SYDVKM. CDR3 length: 17 amino acids. This chain's CDR3 is CASSSIQSPNSGNTIYF. CDR3 in DNA: TGTGCCAGCAGTTCCATACAGAGCCCCAACTCTGGAAACACCATATATTTT.

In regard to this clonotype: One end of the junction varies from germline; a read error may be responsible. The rearrangement links TRBV2 to TRBJ2-1, with D unresolved. The V gene's germline CDR1 is SNHLY and CDR2 FYNNEI. The CDR3 totals 12 residues. CDR3 in amino acids: CASNPPPVDGIF. Here the CDR3 DNA reads TGTGCCAGCAATCCACCCCCCGTAGATGGAATCTTC.

This chain uses TRBV7-9 with TRBJ1-3; possible D gene TRBD1, 6 bases. The CDR3 has 18 amino acids. The germline V gene has CDR1 SEHNR and CDR2 FQNEAQ (reference sequence). Trimming removed 4 bases from V and 0 bases from J, with 19 bases in between. As DNA, the CDR3 is TGTGCCAGCAGCTCAGAAAAGGACAGCCACTACTCTGGAAACACCATATATTTT. Translation: CASSSEKDSHYSGNTIYF.

Many counts were recorded for this clonotype. The rearrangement links TRBV12-3 or TRBV12-4 to TRBJ1-2, with D unresolved. CDR3 length: 12 residues. Trimming cost V 3 bases and J 4 bases, with 6 bases left between them. This chain's CDR3 is CASSFGSYGYTF. The CDR3, as DNA: TGTGCCAGCAGTTTCGGGAGCTATGGCTACACCTTC.

This clonotype was counted many times. This chain uses TRBV20-1 with TRBJ1-1; 8 bases are a match to TRBD1. CDR1 DFQATT and CDR2 SNEGSKA come from the germline V gene (reference sequence). The CDR3 totals 16 residues. V lost 5 bases, J lost 0 bases, and 11 bases stayed unmatched. CDR3 coding DNA: TGCAGTGCTCAAAAATTACAGGGGGTGATGAACACTGAAGCTTTCTTT. It translates to CSAQKLQGVMNTEAFF.

The chain carries TRBV9 and TRBJ2-2, with a tentative D call TRBD2 (6 bases). Germline assignment: CDR1 SGDLS and CDR2 YYNGEE. There are 14 residues in the CDR3. V was cut by 1 base and J by 5 bases, with 9 bases left in between. Written as DNA, the CDR3 is TGTGCCAGCAGCGTAAGGCTAGCGACCGGGGAGCTGTTTTTT. Its protein product is CASSVRLATGELFF.

This clonotype was seen a single time. A much larger clone differs by one base, so this may be a read error. The V and J genes are TRBV6-1 and TRBJ2-4; D call uncertain. The V gene's germline CDR1 is MNHNS and CDR2 SASEGT. The CDR3 totals 15 residues. CDR3 sequence: CARSVDILAKNIQYF. The CDR3 DNA reads TGTGCCCGCAGTGTCGACATCTTAGCCAAAAACATTCAGTACTTC.

This clonotype was detected many times. The gene calls are TRBV3-1 and TRBJ2-5; D possibly corresponds to TRBD2 (6 bases). In germline, CDR1 is LGHDT, CDR2 YNNKEL (reference sequence). Trimming stripped 0 bases from V and 2 bases from J, with 25 bases between. The CDR3 runs 20 residues. CDR3 amino acids: CASSQDTGSGRTTRQETQYF. CDR3 coding DNA: TGTGCCAGCAGCCAAGATACGGGCAGCGGGCGAACAACCCGGCAAGAGACCCAGTACTTC.

Ten or more counts support this clonotype. V usage is TRBV4-1 and J usage is TRBJ2-3; 12 nucleotides align to TRBD2. Trimming took 3 bases from V and 2 from J; bases not matched to a gene: 6. Per the germline V gene, CDR1 is MGHRA and CDR2 is YSYEKL. The CDR3 has 17 amino acids. In nucleotides, the CDR3 is TGCGCCAGCAGCCACCCCGGACTAGCGGGGAACACAGATACGCAGTATTTT. This translates into CASSHPGLAGNTDTQYF.

The chain couples TRBV12-3 or TRBV12-4 to TRBJ1-2, with 9 bases aligning to TRBD1. The CDR3 has 15 amino acids. Trimming removed 6 bases from V and 4 bases from J; junction bases left unmatched: 9. CDR3 sequence: CASSQWDRAAYGYTF. The CDR3, as DNA: TGTGCCAGCAGCCAATGGGACAGGGCAGCCTATGGCTACACCTTC.

In its sample, this clonotype was seen many times. The rearrangement links TRBV6-1 to TRBJ2-7; 10 positions agree with TRBD1. Germline-derived CDR1 and CDR2 are MNHNS and SASEGT. The CDR3 covers 15 residues. The ends lost 1 base at V and 5 bases at J; junction bases unmatched: 5. The CDR3 spells CASSEGDRGAHEQYF. The CDR3 DNA is TGTGCCAGCAGTGAAGGGGACAGGGGCGCCCACGAGCAGTACTTC.

This clonotype was seen many times. This sequence joins TRBV4-2 and TRBJ2-3; D is possibly TRBD2 (5 bases). Trimming cost V 3 bases and J 0 bases, with 10 bases left between them. Per the germline V gene, CDR1 is LGHNA and CDR2 is YNFKEQ. This CDR3 region has 15 residues. The CDR3: CASSHQSSSTDTQYF. The CDR3 DNA sequence: TGTGCCAGCAGCCATCAATCTAGCAGCACAGATACGCAGTATTTT.

This clonotype has a handful of counts. The chain recombines TRBV6-1 with TRBJ2-3; D perhaps matches TRBD2 (5 bases). The CDR3 is made up of 10 amino acids. Germline V lookup: CDR1 MNHNS, CDR2 SASEGT. The CDR3 bases are TGTGCTCGGGGTGAAGATACGCAGTATTTT. Translation: CARGEDTQYF.

This clonotype was seen ten or more times. V gene TRBV4-1 combines with J gene TRBJ2-1; a possible D gene is TRBD1 (5 bases). The CDR3 loop spans 13 amino acids. Germline-derived CDR1 and CDR2 are MGHRA and YSYEKL. V was shortened by 0 bases and J by 10 bases, with 10 bases between the two germline ends. The CDR3 DNA sequence: TGCGCCAGCAGCCAAGAAACGGCAGGGGAGCAGTTCTTC. Translation gives CASSQETAGEQFF.

This clonotype was found many times. The rearrangement links TRBV25-1 to TRBJ1-6, with unresolved D. The germline V gene has CDR1 MGHDK and CDR2 SYGVNS. The V and J ends lost 6 bases and 4 bases respectively, with 4 bases between them. The CDR3 consists of 12 residues. CDR3 sequence reads: CASSLYNSPLHF. The CDR3 DNA reads TGTGCCAGCAGCCTTTATAATTCACCCCTCCACTTT.

V and J are TRBV5-1 and TRBJ2-3; 15 bases line up with TRBD2. CDR1 is SGHRS and CDR2 is YFSETQ in the germline V gene. The V and J ends lost 2 bases and 3 bases, in that order; junction bases with no gene match: 19. The CDR3 consists of 22 residues. This CDR3 is CASSFAPGTSGGTRGITDTQYF. The CDR3 coding sequence is TGCGCCAGCAGCTTTGCCCCCGGGACTAGCGGGGGGACCAGGGGGATTACAGATACGCAGTATTTT.

A remark on this clonotype: It may be a read error: a sequence one base away is much more abundant. The chain uses TRBV13 and TRBJ2-2; tentatively, D is TRBD1 (5 bases). Near its end, the DNA agrees better with TRBJ1-1, so the J call may be wrong. This CDR3 region has 13 residues. The germline CDR1 and CDR2 sequences are PRHDT and FYEKMQ (reference sequence). The CDR3 nucleotides are TGTGCCAGCAGCTTACACCTCGATAGGGGAGCTTTCTTT. Translating gives CASSLHLDRGAFF.

Worth noting for this clonotype: A clone one base away is much larger, so this may be a read error. This chain connects TRBV10-3 to TRBJ1-3; perhaps TRBD1 as D (6 bases). Trimming removed 0 bases at V and 1 base at J, with 16 bases between. The CDR3 spans 18 residues. The V gene's germline CDR1 is ENHRY and CDR2 SYGVKD. CDR3 DNA: TGTGCCATCAGTGAGTCGAGGGGGGGACAAACTTCTGGAAACACCATATATTTT. Its protein is CAISESRGGQTSGNTIYF.

Points on this clonotype: A much larger clone is a single base away; this may be a read error. The V gene is TRBV28, the J gene TRBJ1-1, with D tentatively TRBD1 (5 bases). The CDR3 is made up of 13 amino acids. Germline assignment: CDR1 MDHEN and CDR2 SYDVKM. CDR3 coding DNA: TGTGCCAGCAATTTACAGGCCCAACAAGAAGCTTTCTTT. Translating gives CASNLQAQQEAFF. Combining the CDR3 with reference TRBV28 and TRBJ1-1 gives the whole variable domain DVKVTQSSRYLVKRTGEKVFLECVQDMDHENMFWYRQDPGLGLRLIYFSYDVKMKEKGDIPEGYSVSREKKERFSLILESASTNQTSMYLCASNLQAQQEAFFGQGTRLTVV.

This clonotype was picked up a small number of times. The CDR3 here is CASSRWTGDYEQYF. CDR3 coding DNA: TGTGCCAGCAGCCGATGGACAGGAGACTACGAGCAGTACTTC. This chain joins TRBV7-6 and TRBJ2-7; TRBD1 agrees at 7 bases. J lost 3 bases, V lost 5 bases, and 7 bases had no gene match. The CDR3 spans 14 residues. Germline lookup yields CDR1 SGHVS and CDR2 FNYEAQ.

This clonotype occurred many times. The rearrangement links TRBV9 to TRBJ2-1; 9 bases map to TRBD1. The CDR3 extends over 17 amino acids. The J segment lost 5 bases and the V segment lost 3 bases, leaving 12 bases of the junction unmatched. Germline values: CDR1 SGDLS, CDR2 YYNGEE. The CDR3 loop reads CASSGWTGVLANNEQFF. The CDR3 region has the DNA TGTGCCAGCAGCGGATGGACAGGGGTCCTCGCCAACAATGAGCAGTTCTTC.